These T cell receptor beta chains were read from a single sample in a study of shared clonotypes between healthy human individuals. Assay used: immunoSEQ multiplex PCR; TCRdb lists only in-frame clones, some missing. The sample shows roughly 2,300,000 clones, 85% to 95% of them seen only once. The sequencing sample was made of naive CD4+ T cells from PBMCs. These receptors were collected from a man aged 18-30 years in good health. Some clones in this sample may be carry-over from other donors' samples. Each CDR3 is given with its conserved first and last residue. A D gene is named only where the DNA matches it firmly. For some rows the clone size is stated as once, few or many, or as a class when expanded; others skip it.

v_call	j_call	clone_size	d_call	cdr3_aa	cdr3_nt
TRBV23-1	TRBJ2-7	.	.	CASSQQGGLRQVQGFYEQYF	TGCGCCAGCAGTCAACAAGGAGGCCTCCGACAGGTACAGGGATTCTACGAGCAGTACTTC
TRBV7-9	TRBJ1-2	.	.	CASARDSNYGYTF	TGTGCCAGCGCCAGGGATTCTAACTATGGCTACACCTTC
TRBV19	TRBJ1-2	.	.	CASNPQVHTGSDGYTF	TGTGCCAGTAACCCCCAGGTGCATACGGGTAGTGATGGCTACACCTTC
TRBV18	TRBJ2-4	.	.	CASSRPGTGVKVNIQYF	TGTGCCAGCTCACGACCCGGGACTGGGGTGAAGGTTAACATTCAGTACTTC
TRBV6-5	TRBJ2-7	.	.	CASSYRFPGGYEQYF	TGTGCCAGCAGTTATCGGTTCCCTGGTGGTTACGAGCAGTACTTC
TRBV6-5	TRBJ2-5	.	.	CASSTSDQETQYF	TGTGCCAGCAGTACATCTGATCAAGAGACCCAGTACTTC
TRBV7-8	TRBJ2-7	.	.	CASSPTGEGSYEQYF	TGTGCCAGCAGCCCGACAGGGGAGGGCTCCTACGAGCAGTACTTC
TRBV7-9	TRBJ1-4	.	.	CASSRQLGGEKLFF	TGTGCCAGCAGCCGACAGCTGGGAGGTGAAAAACTGTTTTTT
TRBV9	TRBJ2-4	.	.	CASSVDSGLGRNIQYF	TGTGCCAGCAGCGTAGATTCAGGGTTGGGCAGAAACATTCAGTACTTC
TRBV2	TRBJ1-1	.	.	CASVQENTEAFF	TGTGCCAGCGTCCAGGAAAACACTGAAGCTTTCTTT
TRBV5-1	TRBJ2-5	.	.	CASSLVFGSLETQYF	TGCGCCAGCAGCTTGGTGTTCGGGAGTTTGGAGACCCAGTACTTC
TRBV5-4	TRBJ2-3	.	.	CASSLARGDTDTQYF	TGTGCCAGCAGCTTAGCAAGGGGCGACACAGATACGCAGTATTTT
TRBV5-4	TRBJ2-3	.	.	CASSSPSRTDTQYF	TGTGCCAGCAGCTCCCCCTCCCGCACAGATACGCAGTATTTT
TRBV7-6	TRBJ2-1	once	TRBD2	CASSASGGDYNEQFF	TGTGCCAGCAGCGCGTCCGGGGGGGACTACAATGAGCAGTTCTTC
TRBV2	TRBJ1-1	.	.	CASSVSWGSDTEAFF	TGTGCCAGCAGTGTTAGTTGGGGGTCGGACACTGAAGCTTTCTTT
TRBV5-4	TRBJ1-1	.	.	CASSFSGTKGTEAFF	TGTGCCAGCAGCTTCTCCGGGACAAAGGGGACTGAAGCTTTCTTT
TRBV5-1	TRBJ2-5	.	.	CASSLGGVAPETQYF	TGCGCCAGCAGCTTGGGGGGGGTGGCCCCAGAGACCCAGTACTTC
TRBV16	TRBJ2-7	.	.	CASSQTGEGYEQYF	TGTGCCAGCAGCCAAACCGGGGAAGGGTACGAGCAGTACTTC
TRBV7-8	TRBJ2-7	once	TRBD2	CASSFGLAGDYEQYF	TGTGCCAGCAGCTTCGGACTAGCGGGAGACTACGAGCAGTACTTC
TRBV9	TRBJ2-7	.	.	CASSVDSGPYEQYF	TGTGCCAGCAGCGTAGACTCGGGCCCCTACGAGCAGTACTTC
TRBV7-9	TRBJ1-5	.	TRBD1	CASSRGDRQPQHF	TGTGCCAGCAGCCGGGGGGACAGACAGCCCCAGCATTTT
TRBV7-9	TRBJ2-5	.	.	CASSLSLAQTQYF	TGTGCCAGCAGCTTATCACTAGCACAGACCCAGTACTTC
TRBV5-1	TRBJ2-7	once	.	CASSFVGGKTYEQYF	TGCGCCAGCAGCTTTGTCGGAGGCAAGACCTACGAGCAGTACTTC
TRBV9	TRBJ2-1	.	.	CASSPGGTYNEQFF	TGTGCCAGCAGCCCTGGCGGTACCTACAATGAGCAGTTCTTC
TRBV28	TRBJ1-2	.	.	CASSLWLSGLRGYTF	TGTGCCAGCAGTTTATGGCTTTCGGGATTGAGAGGCTACACCTTC
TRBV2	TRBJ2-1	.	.	CASSDKRISYNEQFF	TGTGCCAGCAGTGATAAGCGTATCTCCTACAATGAGCAGTTCTTC
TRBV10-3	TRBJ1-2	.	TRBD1	CAISGDRGGYGYTF	TGTGCCATCAGTGGGGACAGGGGAGGGTATGGCTACACCTTC
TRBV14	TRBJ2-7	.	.	CASSQDLGYEQYF	TGTGCCAGCAGCCAAGATCTGGGGTACGAGCAGTACTTC
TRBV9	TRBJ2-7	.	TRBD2	CASSPMGLAGVEQYF	TGTGCCAGCAGCCCGATGGGACTAGCGGGAGTCGAGCAGTACTTC
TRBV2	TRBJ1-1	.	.	CASRAYGSSTEAFF	TGTGCCAGCAGGGCCTATGGAAGCAGCACTGAAGCTTTCTTT
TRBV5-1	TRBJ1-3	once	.	CASSLDGRQIVGNTIYF	TGCGCCAGCAGCTTGGATGGACGGCAGATCGTAGGAAACACCATATATTTT
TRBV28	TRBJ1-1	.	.	CASSLNQNTEAFF	TGTGCCAGCAGTTTAAACCAGAACACTGAAGCTTTCTTT
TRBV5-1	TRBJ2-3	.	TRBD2	CASSLPGLAGADTDTQYF	TGCGCCAGCAGCTTGCCGGGACTAGCGGGAGCTGATACAGATACGCAGTATTTT
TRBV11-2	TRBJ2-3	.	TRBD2	CASSFRLAGTSSTDTQYF	TGTGCCAGCAGCTTTCGACTAGCGGGGACCTCTAGCACAGATACGCAGTATTTT
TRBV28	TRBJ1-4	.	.	CASSLFGNQGVEKLFF	TGTGCCAGCAGTTTATTCGGCAATCAGGGAGTGGAAAAACTGTTTTTT
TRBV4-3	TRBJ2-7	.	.	CASSPGGLENGEQYF	TGCGCCAGCAGCCCCGGAGGGCTCGAAAATGGCGAGCAGTACTTC
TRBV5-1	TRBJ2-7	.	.	CASSLDPQGFSYEQYF	TGCGCCAGCAGCTTGGACCCACAGGGATTCTCCTACGAGCAGTACTTC
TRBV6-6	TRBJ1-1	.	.	CASSIGGLDEAFF	TGTGCCAGCAGTATAGGAGGATTAGATGAAGCTTTCTTT